This paragraph covers one T cell receptor beta chain sequence. These data are taken from a study of blood T cell repertoires in COVID-19. V lost 4 bases to trimming and J lost 5 bases; unmatched junction nucleotides: 11. This CDR3 has 15 amino acids. Germline V CDR1 and CDR2: SEHNR, FQNEAQ (reference sequence). Only in-frame clones appear in the TCRdb table, and some are missing; sequencing was by immunoSEQ multiplex PCR. The data hold hundreds of thousands of clones, with about 73% observed a single time. This chain links TRBV7-9 with TRBJ2-7, with TRBD1 matching over 7 bases. The sequencing sample was made of peripheral blood. The sequence was collected from a woman older than 75 with acute or convalescent COVID-19. CDR3 sequence (DNA): TGTGCCAGCAGCTCCGGCTCCGGGACAGTCCACGAGCAGTACTTC. Its translation: CASSSGSGTVHEQYF.